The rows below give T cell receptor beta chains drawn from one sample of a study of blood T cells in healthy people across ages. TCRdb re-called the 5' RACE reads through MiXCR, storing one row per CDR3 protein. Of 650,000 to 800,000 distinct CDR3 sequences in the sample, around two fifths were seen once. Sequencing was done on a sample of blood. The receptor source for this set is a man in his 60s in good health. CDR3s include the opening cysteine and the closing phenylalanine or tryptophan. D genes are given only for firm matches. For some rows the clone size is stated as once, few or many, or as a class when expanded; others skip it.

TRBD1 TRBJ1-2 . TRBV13 CASNWGDSAGNYGYTF TGTGCCAGCAATTGGGGGGACAGCGCCGGGAACTATGGCTACACCTTC
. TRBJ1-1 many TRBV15 CATRRGRNTEAFF TGTGCCACCCGAAGGGGCCGGAACACTGAAGCTTTCTTT
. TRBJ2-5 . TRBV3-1 CASSQDPSSGEQYF TGTGCCAGCAGCCAAGACCCTTCCTCCGGTGAGCAGTACTTC
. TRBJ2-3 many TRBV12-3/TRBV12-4 CASSVGSTDTQYF TGTGCCAGCAGTGTGGGGAGCACAGATACGCAGTATTTT
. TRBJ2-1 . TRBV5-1 CASSLVPGPNEQFF TGCGCCAGCAGCTTGGTCCCAGGGCCCAATGAGCAGTTCTTC
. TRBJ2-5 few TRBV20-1 CSARDPLTTVETQYF TGCAGTGCTAGAGATCCCCTTACCACGGTGGAGACCCAGTACTTC
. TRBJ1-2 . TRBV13 CASSLRGCEGNYGYTF TGTGCCAGCAGCTTGCGCGGCTGCGAGGGGAACTATGGCTACACCTTC
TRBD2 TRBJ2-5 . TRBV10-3 CAISGGLAGPHGETQYF TGTGCCATCAGTGGGGGACTAGCGGGCCCACACGGTGAGACCCAGTACTTC
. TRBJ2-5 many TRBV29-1 CSVPKEGTVRETQYF TGCAGCGTCCCAAAGGAGGGGACAGTGCGAGAGACCCAGTACTTC
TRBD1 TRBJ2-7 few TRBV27 CASSAGQGGYEQYF TGTGCCAGCAGTGCCGGACAGGGCGGGTACGAGCAGTACTTC
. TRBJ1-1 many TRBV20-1 CSARVLGGEEAFF TGCAGTGCTAGGGTTTTAGGGGGAGAGGAAGCTTTCTTT